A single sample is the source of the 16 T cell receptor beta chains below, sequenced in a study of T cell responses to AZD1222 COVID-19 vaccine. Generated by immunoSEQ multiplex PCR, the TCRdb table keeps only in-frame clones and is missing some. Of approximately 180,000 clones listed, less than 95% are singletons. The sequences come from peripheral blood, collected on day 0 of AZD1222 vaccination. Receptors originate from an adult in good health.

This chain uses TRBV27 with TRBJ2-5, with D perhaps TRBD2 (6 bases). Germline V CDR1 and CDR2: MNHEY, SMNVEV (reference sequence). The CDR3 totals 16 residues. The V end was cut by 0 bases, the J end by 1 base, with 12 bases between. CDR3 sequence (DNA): TGTGCCAGCAGTTTATCGGTTCGGGGGATCCAAGAGACCCAGTACTTC. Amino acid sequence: CASSLSVRGIQETQYF.

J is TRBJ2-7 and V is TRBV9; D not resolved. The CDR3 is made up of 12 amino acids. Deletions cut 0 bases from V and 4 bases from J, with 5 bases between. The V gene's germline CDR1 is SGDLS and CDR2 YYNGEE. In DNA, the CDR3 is TGTGCCAGCAGCGTAGAGTTTTACGAGCAGTACTTC. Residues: CASSVEFYEQYF.

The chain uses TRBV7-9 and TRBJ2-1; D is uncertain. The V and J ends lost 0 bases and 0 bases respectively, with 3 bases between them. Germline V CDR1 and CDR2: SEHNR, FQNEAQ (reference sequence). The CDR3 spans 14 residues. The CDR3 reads CASSLASSYNEQFF. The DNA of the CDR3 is TGTGCCAGCAGCTTAGCGAGCTCCTACAATGAGCAGTTCTTC.

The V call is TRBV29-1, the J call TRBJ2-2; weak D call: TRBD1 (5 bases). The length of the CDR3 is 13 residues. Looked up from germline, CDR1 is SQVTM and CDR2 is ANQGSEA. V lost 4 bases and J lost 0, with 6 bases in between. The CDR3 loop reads CSVGQSNTGELFF. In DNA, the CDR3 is TGCAGCGTTGGACAGTCGAACACCGGGGAGCTGTTTTTT.

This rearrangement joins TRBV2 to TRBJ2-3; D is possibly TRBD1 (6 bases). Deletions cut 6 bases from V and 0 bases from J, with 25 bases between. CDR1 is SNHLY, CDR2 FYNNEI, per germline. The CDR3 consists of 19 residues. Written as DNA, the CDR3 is TGTGCCAGCAGGGGAAATACACCAAGGACAGTCCCTAGCACAGATACGCAGTATTTT. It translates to CASRGNTPRTVPSTDTQYF.

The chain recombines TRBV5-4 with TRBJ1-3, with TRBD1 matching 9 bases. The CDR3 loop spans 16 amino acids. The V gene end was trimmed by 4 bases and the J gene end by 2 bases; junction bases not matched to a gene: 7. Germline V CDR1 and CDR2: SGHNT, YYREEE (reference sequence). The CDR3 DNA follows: TGTGCCAGCAGCCCCGGACAGGGGAGGACTGGAAACACCATATATTTT. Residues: CASSPGQGRTGNTIYF.

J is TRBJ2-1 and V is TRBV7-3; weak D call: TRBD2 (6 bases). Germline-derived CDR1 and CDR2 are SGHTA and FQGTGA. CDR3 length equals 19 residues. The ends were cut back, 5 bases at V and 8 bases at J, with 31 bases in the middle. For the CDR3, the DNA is TGTGCCAGCAGCCACGGGGTTCGGGGGTCCGGTAGCCCAGAGCATGAGCAGTTCTTC. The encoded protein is CASSHGVRGSGSPEHEQFF. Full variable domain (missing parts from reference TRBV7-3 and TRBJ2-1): GAGVSQTPSNKVTEKGKYVELRCDPISGHTALYWYRQSLGQGPEFLIYFQGTGAADDSGLPNDRFFAVRPEGSVSTLKIQRTERGDSAVYLCASSHGVRGSGSPEHEQFFGPGTRLTVL.

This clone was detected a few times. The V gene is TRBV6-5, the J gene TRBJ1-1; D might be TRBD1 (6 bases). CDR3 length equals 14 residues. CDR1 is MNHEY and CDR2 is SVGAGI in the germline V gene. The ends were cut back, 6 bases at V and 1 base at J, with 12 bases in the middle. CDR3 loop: CASRWGGPNTEAFF. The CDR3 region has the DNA TGTGCCAGCAGATGGGGGGGGCCGAACACTGAAGCTTTCTTT.

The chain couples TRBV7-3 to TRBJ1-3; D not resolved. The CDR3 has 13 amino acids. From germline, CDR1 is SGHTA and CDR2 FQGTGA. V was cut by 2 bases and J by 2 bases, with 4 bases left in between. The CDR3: CASSLAPGNTIYF. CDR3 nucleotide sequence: TGTGCCAGCAGCTTAGCCCCTGGAAACACCATATATTTT.

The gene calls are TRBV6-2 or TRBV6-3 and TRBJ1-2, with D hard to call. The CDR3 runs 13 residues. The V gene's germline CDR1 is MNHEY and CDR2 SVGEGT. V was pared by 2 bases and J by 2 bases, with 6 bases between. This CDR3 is CASSYGENYGYTF. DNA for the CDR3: TGTGCCAGCAGTTACGGGGAAAACTATGGCTACACCTTC.

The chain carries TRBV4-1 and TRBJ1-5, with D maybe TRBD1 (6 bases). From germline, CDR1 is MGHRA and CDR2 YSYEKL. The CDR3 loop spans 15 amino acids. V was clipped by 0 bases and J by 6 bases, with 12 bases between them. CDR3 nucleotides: TGCGCCAGCAGCCAAGAACAGGGTAATTTTCAGCCCCAGCATTTT. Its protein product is CASSQEQGNFQPQHF.

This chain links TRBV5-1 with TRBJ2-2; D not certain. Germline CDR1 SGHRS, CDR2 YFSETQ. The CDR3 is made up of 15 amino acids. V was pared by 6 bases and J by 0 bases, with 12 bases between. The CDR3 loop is CASTRTGSNTGELFF. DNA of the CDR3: TGCGCCAGCACCCGGACGGGCTCGAACACCGGGGAGCTGTTTTTT.

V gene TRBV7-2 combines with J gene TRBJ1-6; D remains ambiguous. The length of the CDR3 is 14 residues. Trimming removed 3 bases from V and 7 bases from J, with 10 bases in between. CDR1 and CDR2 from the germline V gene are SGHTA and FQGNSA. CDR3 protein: CASSFQSRNSPLHF. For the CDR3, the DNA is TGTGCCAGCAGCTTCCAGAGTCGCAATTCACCCCTCCACTTT.

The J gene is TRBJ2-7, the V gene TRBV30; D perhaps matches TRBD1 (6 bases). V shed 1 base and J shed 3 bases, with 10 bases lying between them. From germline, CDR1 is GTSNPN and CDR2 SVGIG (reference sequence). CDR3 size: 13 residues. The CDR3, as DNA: TGTGCCTGGAGTGCAGGGGCAGGCTACGAGCAGTACTTC. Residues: CAWSAGAGYEQYF. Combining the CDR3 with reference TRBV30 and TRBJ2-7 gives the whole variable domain SQTIHQWPATLVQPVGSPLSLECTVEGTSNPNLYWYRQAAGRGLQLLFYSVGIGQISSEVPQNLSASRPQDRQFILSSKKLLLSDSGFYLCAWSAGAGYEQYFGPGTRLTVT.

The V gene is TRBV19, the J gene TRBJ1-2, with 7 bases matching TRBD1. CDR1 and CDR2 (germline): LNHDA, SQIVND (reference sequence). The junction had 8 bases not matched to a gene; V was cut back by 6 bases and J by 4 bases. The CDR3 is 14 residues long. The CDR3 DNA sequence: TGTGCCAGTAGCGAGACAGGGATCACCTATGGCTACACCTTC. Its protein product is CASSETGITYGYTF. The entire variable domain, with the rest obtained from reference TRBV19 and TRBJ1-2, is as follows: DGGITQSPKYLFRKEGQNVTLSCEQNLNHDAMYWYRQDPGQGLRLIYYSQIVNDFQKGDIAEGYSVSREKKESFPLTVTSAQKNPTAFYLCASSETGITYGYTFGSGTRLTVV.

CDR3: CASSQNYRDSTAYTF. The DNA for the CDR3 is TGTGCCAGCAGCCAAAACTACAGGGACTCTACAGCCTACACCTTC. This sequence joins TRBV7-8 and TRBJ1-2; D may be TRBD1 (6 bases). This CDR3 contains 15 residues. Germline loops: CDR1 SGHVS, CDR2 FQNEAQ. Trimming removed 5 bases from V and 10 bases from J, with 23 bases in between.